Listed below are T cell receptor beta chains from one sample, sequenced in a study of vaccination and CD4 T cells after COVID-19. TCRdb re-called the PCR reads through MiXCR, storing one row per CDR3 protein. The data show 9,500 to 15,000 distinct CDR3 sequences, around two fifths seen once. Antigens of these TCRs are unknown. Sequenced input: cultured CD4+ T cells from blood. The source is a human donor with COVID-19. Each CDR3 is given with its conserved first and last residue. The D gene is left open where the match is weak. Only part of the rows carry a size: once, few, many, or a class if the clone is expanded.

CASSRQANEKLFF | TGCGCCAGCAGCCGACAAGCTAATGAAAAACTGTTTTTT | TRBJ1-4 | few | NA | TRBV10-1
CASSLDRGYTGELFF | TGTGCCAGCAGCTTAGATCGGGGGTACACCGGGGAGCTGTTTTTT | TRBJ2-2 | NA | NA | TRBV7-3
CAWSSLGSNQPQHF | TGTGCCTGGAGCTCATTAGGGAGCAATCAGCCCCAGCATTTT | TRBJ1-5 | NA | NA | TRBV30
CASSLRGSYNEQFF | TGTGCCAGCAGCTTAAGAGGCTCCTACAATGAGCAGTTCTTC | TRBJ2-1 | NA | NA | TRBV7-3
CASFPAGVIFNEQFF | TGTGCCAGCTTTCCAGCGGGGGTTATATTCAATGAGCAGTTCTTC | TRBJ2-1 | NA | TRBD2 | TRBV28
CASREAASTDTQYF | TGTGCCAGTAGGGAAGCGGCTAGCACAGATACGCAGTATTTT | TRBJ2-3 | once | NA | TRBV19
CASSRSWGGPGSGELFF | TGTGCCAGCAGTCGGTCATGGGGGGGACCCGGCTCCGGGGAGCTGTTTTTT | TRBJ2-2 | few | TRBD2 | TRBV27
CASSYSRNTEAFF | TGTGCCAGCAGTTACTCGCGGAACACTGAAGCTTTCTTT | TRBJ1-1 | few | NA | TRBV6-5
CASSPGQVLSNQPQHF | TGTGCCAGCTCACCAGGCCAGGTATTAAGCAATCAGCCCCAGCATTTT | TRBJ1-5 | NA | NA | TRBV18
CASSMPGQPATFF | TGTGCCAGTAGTATGCCTGGACAGCCCGCGACTTTCTTT | TRBJ1-1 | NA | NA | TRBV19
CASSLGGSNSPLHF | TGTGCCAGCAGTTTGGGGGGGTCCAATTCACCCCTCCACTTT | TRBJ1-6 | NA | NA | TRBV12-3/TRBV12-4
CASSYSRGAGTEAFF | TGTGCCAGCAGTTACTCTCGGGGCGCTGGCACTGAAGCTTTCTTT | TRBJ1-1 | few | NA | TRBV6-5
CASSQEIGLAGGRRDTQYF | TGTGCCAGCAGCCAAGAAATAGGACTAGCGGGGGGCCGGAGAGATACGCAGTATTTT | TRBJ2-3 | few | TRBD2 | TRBV4-2
CASGVGGGGYTF | TGTGCCAGCGGGGTTGGGGGGGGCGGCTACACCTTC | TRBJ1-2 | few | NA | TRBV28
CATSPGEGTTEAFF | TGTGCCACCAGTCCTGGGGAAGGAACAACTGAAGCTTTCTTT | TRBJ1-1 | NA | NA | TRBV24-1
CSAPGLAGGETQYF | TGCAGTGCCCCGGGACTAGCGGGGGGGGAGACCCAGTACTTC | TRBJ2-5 | NA | TRBD2 | TRBV20-1
CATSSRGASSYEQYF | TGTGCCACCAGCAGCCGCGGCGCCAGCTCCTACGAGCAGTACTTC | TRBJ2-7 | NA | NA | TRBV15
CSALRAGSSQETQYF | TGCAGTGCCCTCCGGGCCGGGTCTAGTCAAGAGACCCAGTACTTC | TRBJ2-5 | NA | NA | TRBV20-1
CAWSEGLSYNEQFF | TGTGCCTGGAGTGAAGGGCTCTCCTACAATGAGCAGTTCTTC | TRBJ2-1 | NA | NA | TRBV30
CASRGGRGVRQPIYLLPLHF | TGTGCCAGCAGGGGGGGTAGGGGAGTGAGGCAGCCGATATATCTACTACCCCTCCACTTT | TRBJ1-6 | few | NA | TRBV12-3/TRBV12-4
CASSLVRGVNTGELFF | TGTGCCAGCAGCTTAGTGCGGGGAGTCAACACCGGGGAGCTGTTTTTT | TRBJ2-2 | few | NA | TRBV11-2
CASSTGPGVGEQYF | TGTGCCAGTAGCACCGGCCCGGGGGTGGGGGAGCAGTACTTC | TRBJ2-7 | NA | NA | TRBV19
CASSRDRGNEKLFF | TGTGCCAGCAGCCGGGACAGGGGGAATGAAAAACTGTTTTTT | TRBJ1-4 | NA | TRBD1 | TRBV7-2
CASSRQGARQETQYF | TGTGCCAGCAGCCGACAGGGGGCCCGGCAAGAGACCCAGTACTTC | TRBJ2-5 | NA | TRBD1 | TRBV5-4
CASSRPGGGETQYF | TGTGCCAGTAGTAGGCCAGGGGGGGGAGAGACCCAGTACTTC | TRBJ2-5 | NA | NA | TRBV19
CASRGDNTGEKLFF | TGTGCCAGCAGAGGGGACAACACGGGGGAAAAACTGTTTTTT | TRBJ1-4 | NA | NA | TRBV12-3/TRBV12-4
CASILGTASLEQYF | TGTGCCAGCATCCTCGGGACGGCTTCCTTAGAGCAGTACTTC | TRBJ2-7 | few | NA | TRBV6-1
CASSESVFPGTEAFF | TGTGCCAGCAGTGAAAGCGTATTTCCAGGCACTGAAGCTTTCTTT | TRBJ1-1 | large | NA | TRBV2
CASSSQGGQGVSSPLHF | TGTGCCAGCAGCTCCCAGGGGGGACAGGGAGTTTCTTCACCCCTCCACTTT | TRBJ1-6 | NA | TRBD1 | TRBV7-6